This T cell receptor beta chain was sequenced during a study of response to subunit inactivated influenza vaccine. Study-level points and caveats: The authors proposed limited new T cell recruitment per seasonal influenza vaccination.

With 1 base removed from V and 7 bases from J, the gap between germline ends came to 8 bases. This CDR3 region has 12 residues. Germline V gives CDR1 MGHDK, CDR2 SYGVNS. TCRdb called the RT-PCR reads again in MiXCR, with one record for every CDR3 protein. Among 490,000 or so distinct CDR3 sequences listed, 7.6% were seen once. Notes on this clonotype: Antigen: not known.

This receptor was taken from a man between 50 and 69 years old who received an inactivated influenza vaccine. The sample in question was PBMCs from blood, obtained about 24 months after vaccination. The chain has TRBV25-1 and TRBJ2-7; D ambiguous. CDR3 amino acids: CASSEWGKEQYF. CDR3 DNA sequence: TGTGCCAGCAGTGAATGGGGAAAAGAGCAGTACTTC.